The 14 T cell receptor beta chains below come from one sample, sequenced in a study of shared clonotypes between healthy human individuals. Repertoires were generated with immunoSEQ multiplex PCR, while TCRdb's copy carries only in-frame clones and drops some. The repertoire includes roughly 2,300,000 clones, 85% to 95% of them detected once, and around 0.35% sits in the top ten. Sequencing used naive CD4+ T cells from PBMCs. Subset defined: CD45RA+ positively selected. These receptors were collected from a man between 18 and 29 years old in good health. Some clones in this sample may be carry-over from other donors' samples.

V usage is TRBV5-4 and J usage is TRBJ2-3; weak D call: TRBD2 (5 bases). There are 11 residues in the CDR3. Germline V gives CDR1 SGHNT, CDR2 YYREEE (reference sequence). V shed 2 bases and J shed 8 bases, with 6 bases lying between them. CDR3 protein: CASSFSGTQYF. The CDR3 DNA reads as TGTGCCAGCAGCTTCAGCGGTACGCAGTATTTT. The full variable domain, completed using reference TRBV5-4 and TRBJ2-3, is ETGVTQSPTHLIKTRGQQVTLRCSSQSGHNTVSWYQQALGQGPQFIFQYYREEENGRGNFPPRFSGLQFPNYSSELNVNALELDDSALYLCASSFSGTQYFGPGTRLTVL.

The chain links TRBV9 to TRBJ1-2; D gene uncertain. V shed 3 bases and J shed 7 bases, with 16 bases lying between them. This CDR3 spans 14 amino acids. CDR1 is SGDLS, CDR2 YYNGEE, per germline. CDR3 amino acids: CASSGMSGRGGYTF. In nucleotides, the CDR3 is TGTGCCAGCAGCGGGATGAGCGGCCGGGGTGGCTACACCTTC.

The gene calls are TRBV4-2 and TRBJ2-7, with a weak D call TRBD1 (5 bases). Germline lookup yields CDR1 LGHNA and CDR2 YNFKEQ. Trimming left V 4 bases short and J 0 bases short, with 10 bases between. The CDR3 sequence is 14 residues long. The CDR3 protein is CASSLRQNSYEQYF. As DNA, the CDR3 is TGTGCCAGCAGCCTACGACAGAACTCCTACGAGCAGTACTTC.

The gene calls are TRBV2 and TRBJ2-1, with 7 bases that match TRBD2. Germline V CDR1 and CDR2: SNHLY, FYNNEI. V shed 4 bases, J shed 9 bases, and the junction held 9 bases outside the gene matches. The CDR3 contains 14 residues. Here the CDR3 DNA reads TGTGCCAGCAGTGTAAGGCGGGAGAGGTCTGAGCAGTTCTTC. The encoded protein is CASSVRRERSEQFF. The complete variable domain, with remaining parts taken from reference TRBV2 and TRBJ2-1, reads EPEVTQTPSHQVTQMGQEVILRCVPISNHLYFYWYRQILGQKVEFLVSFYNNEISEKSEIFDDQFSVERPDGSNFTLKIRSTKLEDSAMYFCASSVRRERSEQFFGPGTRLTVL.

The chain is built from TRBV6-1 and TRBJ2-4; 8 bases are a match to TRBD1. In germline, CDR1 is MNHNS, CDR2 SASEGT. J was trimmed by 5 bases and V by 5 bases; bases with no gene match: 8. There are 15 residues in the CDR3. CDR3 DNA sequence: TGTGCCAGCAGTCCAAGGACAGGGTGGGAAAACATTCAGTACTTC. It codes for CASSPRTGWENIQYF.

V and J are TRBV28 and TRBJ2-2; D remains unclear. V was cut by 10 bases and J by 0 bases, with 6 bases left in between. CDR3 length: 12 residues. The germline CDR1 and CDR2 sequences are MDHEN and SYDVKM. The CDR3, as DNA: TGTGCCACAGCCTCGAACACCGGGGAGCTGTTTTTT. Protein: CATASNTGELFF.

The rearrangement joins TRBV9 to TRBJ1-1; 7 bases map to TRBD1. The CDR3 runs to 14 residues. The J segment lost 1 base and the V segment lost 3 bases, leaving 3 bases of the junction unmatched. The V gene's germline CDR1 is SGDLS and CDR2 YYNGEE. CDR3 in amino acids: CASSEQGQNTEAFF. The CDR3 nucleotides are TGTGCCAGCAGCGAACAGGGGCAGAACACTGAAGCTTTCTTT.

The DNA for the CDR3 is TGTGCCAGCGCACTGGCAGGGGGCACGGAGACCCAGTACTTC. Protein sequence: CASALAGGTETQYF. The rearrangement uses TRBV27 and TRBJ2-5, with 8 nucleotides matching TRBD1. V dropped 8 bases and J dropped 5; count of bases not matched to a gene: 10. CDR1 and CDR2 (germline): MNHEY, SMNVEV (reference sequence). The CDR3 length is 14 residues.

Here the CDR3 DNA reads TGTGCCAGCAGTCAGGGGCAGGGTGAAAAACTGTTTTTT. It is translated as CASSQGQGEKLFF. The chain joins TRBV7-9 to TRBJ1-4, with D possibly TRBD1 on 6 matching bases. CDR1 SEHNR and CDR2 FQNEAQ come from the germline V gene (reference sequence). The CDR3 runs 13 residues. Between the trimmed V and J ends, which lost 6 bases and 7 bases, there was a span of 12 bases.

The chain carries TRBV18 and TRBJ1-3; D gene unclear. The V and J ends lost 4 bases and 2 bases respectively, with 12 bases between them. This CDR3 contains 15 residues. The germline V gene encodes CDR1 KGHSH and CDR2 LQKENI. The CDR3 loop is CASSRAPETGNTIYF. The CDR3 DNA is TGTGCCAGCTCACGAGCCCCGGAAACTGGAAACACCATATATTTT.

The rearrangement joins TRBV5-1 to TRBJ2-5, with 11 positions matching TRBD2. V lost 0 bases, J lost 4 bases, and 5 bases stayed unmatched. Germline V CDR1 and CDR2: SGHRS, YFSETQ. The CDR3 spans 16 residues. In DNA, the CDR3 is TGCGCCAGCAGCTTGGAGTCTCTAGCGGGAGGAGAGACCCAGTACTTC. Protein product: CASSLESLAGGETQYF.

The V and J genes are TRBV7-2 and TRBJ1-4, with D tentatively TRBD1 (6 bases). CDR3 length equals 14 residues. Trimming took 5 bases from V and 10 from J, leaving 17 bases between them. From germline, CDR1 is SGHTA and CDR2 FQGNSA. CDR3 residues: CASSIRGGIGKLFF. The CDR3 nucleotides read TGTGCCAGCAGCATCCGAGGGGGGATTGGAAAACTGTTTTTT.

The V call is TRBV2, the J call TRBJ1-6; tentative D call: TRBD1 (5 bases). Trimming stripped 4 bases from V and 16 bases from J, with 14 bases between. The CDR3 has 12 residues. Germline CDR1 SNHLY, CDR2 FYNNEI. DNA of the CDR3: TGTGCCAGCAGTGGGGACTCCGGCGAGCTCCACTTT. It codes for CASSGDSGELHF. Based on the CDR3 plus reference TRBV2 and TRBJ1-6, the full variable domain is EPEVTQTPSHQVTQMGQEVILRCVPISNHLYFYWYRQILGQKVEFLVSFYNNEISEKSEIFDDQFSVERPDGSNFTLKIRSTKLEDSAMYFCASSGDSGELHFGNGTRLTVT.

The chain uses TRBV20-1 and TRBJ2-3; D is perhaps TRBD2 (5 bases). The CDR3 consists of 11 residues. The germline V and J ends were trimmed by 6 bases and 5 bases, with 9 bases remaining between them. Germline loops: CDR1 DFQATT, CDR2 SNEGSKA (reference sequence). The CDR3: CSAGVGDTQYF. Written as DNA, the CDR3 is TGCAGTGCGGGAGTTGGAGATACGCAGTATTTT.